A selection of T cell receptor beta chains follows, all from one sample in a study of graft-versus-host responses after intestinal transplantation. No antigens are known for them. Clones were read by immunoSEQ multiplex PCR, and TCRdb kept only the in-frame ones, dropping some. The repertoire holds 85,000 to 100,000 clones, with 90% as singletons. Sequencing used unstimulated CD4+ T cells sorted from spleen or lymph node cells, obtained before intestinal transplant. The receptor set was obtained from a human donor who received an intestinal transplant. The CDR3 runs from the conserved cysteine through the conserved F or W. The order of the fields is CDR3 length, D gene, J gene, V gene, clone size, CDR3 protein, CDR3 DNA. A D gene is named only where the DNA matches it firmly. Clone size, where shown, is once, few, many, or a class for clones that have expanded.

length: 14; D: TRBD1; J: TRBJ1-6; V: TRBV19; size: .; CDR3: CASSTQQGNSPLHF; DNA: TGTGCCAGTAGTACCCAACAGGGGAATTCACCCCTCCACTTT
length: 13; D: .; J: TRBJ2-7; V: TRBV6-5; size: .; CDR3: CASSYASTYEQYF; DNA: TGTGCCAGCAGTTACGCCTCTACCTACGAGCAGTACTTC
length: 12; D: .; J: TRBJ2-2; V: TRBV21-1; size: .; CDR3: CASSKSAGELFF; DNA: TGTGCCAGCAGCAAATCGGCCGGGGAGCTGTTTTTT
length: 13; D: .; J: TRBJ1-5; V: TRBV6-5; size: .; CDR3: CASAQGKDQPQHF; DNA: TGTGCCAGCGCCCAGGGGAAGGATCAGCCCCAGCATTTT
length: 14; D: .; J: TRBJ2-7; V: TRBV11-2; size: .; CDR3: CASSAAGPDYEQYF; DNA: TGTGCCAGCAGTGCCGCGGGACCTGACTACGAGCAGTACTTC
length: 15; D: .; J: TRBJ2-4; V: TRBV7-7; size: .; CDR3: CASNKCGGSKNIQYF; DNA: TGTGCTAGCAACAAATGTGGGGGGTCCAAAAACATTCAGTACTTC
length: 13; D: .; J: TRBJ2-2; V: TRBV5-6; size: .; CDR3: CASSPGLGGELFF; DNA: TGTGCCAGCAGCCCAGGTCTCGGCGGGGAGCTGTTTTTT
length: 17; D: TRBD2; J: TRBJ2-5; V: TRBV4-2; size: .; CDR3: CASSPNPSSGGGETQYF; DNA: TGTGCCAGCAGCCCAAACCCCTCTAGCGGGGGGGGTGAGACCCAGTACTTC
length: 16; D: .; J: TRBJ1-2; V: TRBV4-2; size: .; CDR3: CASSQDLGYPNYGYIF; DNA: TGTGCCAGCAGCCAAGATCTTGGGTACCCCAACTATGGCTACATCTTC
length: 11; D: .; J: TRBJ2-7; V: TRBV20-1; size: .; CDR3: CSAQTGYEQYF; DNA: TGCAGTGCCCAGACGGGGTACGAGCAGTACTTC
length: 13; D: .; J: TRBJ1-2; V: TRBV6-5; size: .; CDR3: CASREAALYGYTF; DNA: TGTGCCAGCAGGGAGGCTGCCCTCTATGGCTACACCTTC
length: 12; D: TRBD1; J: TRBJ2-7; V: TRBV11-1; size: .; CDR3: CASSQGAYEQYF; DNA: TGTGCCAGCTCTCAGGGGGCCTACGAGCAGTACTTC
length: 16; D: TRBD1; J: TRBJ1-5; V: TRBV19; size: .; CDR3: CASSPRPGTGGQPQHF; DNA: TGTGCCAGTAGTCCCCGCCCCGGGACAGGGGGGCAGCCCCAGCATTTT
length: 15; D: .; J: TRBJ2-2; V: TRBV4-2; size: .; CDR3: CASSQDRVVTGELFF; DNA: TGTGCCAGCAGCCAAGATCGGGTGGTGACCGGGGAGCTGTTTTTT
length: 14; D: TRBD1; J: TRBJ2-1; V: TRBV2; size: .; CDR3: CASSGYGTGNEQFF; DNA: TGTGCCAGCAGTGGCTACGGGACAGGGAATGAGCAGTTCTTC
length: 11; D: .; J: TRBJ2-2; V: TRBV6-1; size: few; CDR3: CASKEAGELFF; DNA: TGTGCCAGCAAGGAGGCCGGGGAGCTGTTTTTT
length: 14; D: TRBD1; J: TRBJ1-4; V: TRBV6-5; size: .; CDR3: CASSQDRGQEKLFF; DNA: TGTGCCAGCAGCCAAGACAGGGGGCAGGAAAAACTGTTTTTT
length: 11; D: TRBD2; J: TRBJ2-5; V: TRBV2; size: .; CDR3: CASRGEETQYF; DNA: TGTGCCAGCCGGGGGGAAGAGACCCAGTACTTC
length: 14; D: TRBD1; J: TRBJ1-2; V: TRBV5-1; size: .; CDR3: CASSPGQGGDGYTF; DNA: TGCGCCAGCAGCCCAGGACAGGGGGGGGATGGCTACACCTTC
length: 14; D: .; J: TRBJ2-5; V: TRBV19; size: .; CDR3: CASSSRLGVETQYF; DNA: TGTGCCAGTAGTTCAAGACTAGGGGTGGAGACCCAGTACTTC
length: 14; D: .; J: TRBJ1-1; V: TRBV19; size: .; CDR3: CASSIGLAPRSAFF; DNA: TGTGCCAGTAGTATAGGTTTGGCACCACGTTCGGCTTTCTTT
length: 14; D: TRBD1; J: TRBJ2-3; V: TRBV10-3; size: once; CDR3: CAISEGQGTDTQYF; DNA: TGTGCCATCAGTGAGGGACAGGGCACAGATACGCAGTATTTT
length: 16; D: TRBD2; J: TRBJ2-2; V: TRBV7-3; size: once; CDR3: CASSPSGGQNTGELFF; DNA: TGTGCCAGCAGCCCCTCGGGGGGTCAGAACACCGGGGAGCTGTTTTTT
length: 16; D: TRBD1; J: TRBJ2-4; V: TRBV15; size: .; CDR3: CATSFRQGLAKNIQYF; DNA: TGTGCCACCAGCTTTCGACAGGGCCTAGCCAAAAACATTCAGTACTTC
length: 13; D: .; J: TRBJ2-5; V: TRBV5-1; size: .; CDR3: CASSLGSQETQYF; DNA: TGCGCCAGCAGCTTGGGCAGCCAAGAGACCCAGTACTTC
length: 14; D: TRBD2; J: TRBJ2-7; V: TRBV6-1; size: .; CDR3: CASSPSGDYYEQYF; DNA: TGTGCCAGCAGCCCTTCGGGGGACTACTACGAGCAGTACTTC
length: 13; D: TRBD1; J: TRBJ1-1; V: TRBV18; size: .; CDR3: CASSQQGSAEAFF; DNA: TGTGCCAGCTCGCAACAGGGGAGCGCCGAAGCTTTCTTT
length: 15; D: TRBD2; J: TRBJ2-5; V: TRBV6-1; size: .; CDR3: CASNLGTTGQETQYF; DNA: TGTGCTAGCAATCTCGGGACTACGGGGCAAGAGACCCAGTACTTC
length: 16; D: .; J: TRBJ1-3; V: TRBV5-6; size: .; CDR3: CASSLGRGSSGNTIYF; DNA: TGTGCCAGCAGCTTGGGGCGAGGTTCCTCTGGAAACACCATATATTTT
length: 14; D: .; J: TRBJ1-3; V: TRBV11-3; size: .; CDR3: CASSSGNSGNTIYF; DNA: TGTGCCAGCAGCTCCGGGAACTCTGGAAACACCATATATTTT
length: 12; D: .; J: TRBJ1-5; V: TRBV28; size: .; CDR3: CASRYSNQPQHF; DNA: TGTGCCAGCAGATATAGCAATCAGCCCCAGCATTTT
length: 17; D: .; J: TRBJ1-5; V: TRBV19; size: .; CDR3: CASSIGPEGSGNQPQHF; DNA: TGTGCCAGTAGTATAGGGCCGGAGGGGTCAGGCAATCAGCCCCAGCATTTT
length: 15; D: TRBD2; J: TRBJ2-3; V: TRBV18; size: .; CDR3: CASSPSGGATDTQYF; DNA: TGTGCCAGCTCACCTAGCGGGGGGGCCACAGATACGCAGTATTTT
length: 13; D: TRBD1; J: TRBJ1-2; V: TRBV7-9; size: .; CDR3: CASIGTANYGYTF; DNA: TGTGCCAGCATCGGGACAGCTAACTATGGCTACACCTTC
length: 15; D: TRBD1; J: TRBJ1-2; V: TRBV4-1; size: .; CDR3: CASSQATTGPDGYTF; DNA: TGCGCCAGCAGCCAAGCGACGACAGGGCCCGATGGCTACACCTTC
length: 13; D: .; J: TRBJ2-2; V: TRBV7-3; size: once; CDR3: CASSFFQAGELFF; DNA: TGTGCCAGCAGCTTTTTTCAGGCCGGGGAGCTGTTTTTT
length: 13; D: TRBD1; J: TRBJ2-7; V: TRBV7-9; size: .; CDR3: CATPRDRAGEQYF; DNA: TGTGCCACCCCCCGCGACAGGGCGGGCGAGCAGTACTTC
length: 17; D: TRBD2; J: TRBJ2-1; V: TRBV7-8; size: .; CDR3: CASSLESGLAGYNEQFF; DNA: TGTGCCAGCAGCTTAGAGTCCGGACTAGCGGGCTACAATGAGCAGTTCTTC
length: 13; D: .; J: TRBJ1-2; V: TRBV7-3; size: once; CDR3: CASSQTGFLGYTF; DNA: TGTGCCAGCAGCCAAACAGGGTTCCTTGGCTACACCTTC
length: 15; D: TRBD2; J: TRBJ2-3; V: TRBV2; size: once; CDR3: CASSVAGVGTDTQYF; DNA: TGTGCCAGCAGTGTAGCGGGCGTGGGCACAGATACGCAGTATTTT
length: 14; D: .; J: TRBJ2-7; V: TRBV5-1; size: .; CDR3: CASSLGQASYEQYF; DNA: TGCGCCAGCAGCTTGGGCCAGGCATCCTACGAGCAGTACTTC
length: 17; D: TRBD1; J: TRBJ2-1; V: TRBV5-1; size: .; CDR3: CASSLVPLRDRDGAQFF; DNA: TGCGCCAGCAGCTTGGTGCCCCTCCGGGACAGGGACGGGGCGCAGTTCTTC
length: 16; D: TRBD2; J: TRBJ2-3; V: TRBV18; size: .; CDR3: CASSPPSGGNTDTQYF; DNA: TGTGCCAGCTCACCACCGAGCGGGGGGAACACAGATACGCAGTATTTT